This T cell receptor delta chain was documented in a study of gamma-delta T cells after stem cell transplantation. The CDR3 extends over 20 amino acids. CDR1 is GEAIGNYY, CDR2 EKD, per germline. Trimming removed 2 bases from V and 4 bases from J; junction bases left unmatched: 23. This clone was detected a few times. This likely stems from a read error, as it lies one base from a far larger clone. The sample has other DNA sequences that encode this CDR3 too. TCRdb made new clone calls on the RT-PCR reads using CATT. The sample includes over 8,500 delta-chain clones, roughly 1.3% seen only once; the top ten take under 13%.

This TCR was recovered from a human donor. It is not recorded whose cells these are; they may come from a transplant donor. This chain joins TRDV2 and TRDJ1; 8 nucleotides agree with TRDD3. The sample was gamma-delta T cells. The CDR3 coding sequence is TGTGCCTGTGACAAGGTTTCCCGTACTGGGGGCCTACCATTTGGCGATAAACTCATCTTT. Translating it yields CACDKVSRTGGLPFGDKLIF.